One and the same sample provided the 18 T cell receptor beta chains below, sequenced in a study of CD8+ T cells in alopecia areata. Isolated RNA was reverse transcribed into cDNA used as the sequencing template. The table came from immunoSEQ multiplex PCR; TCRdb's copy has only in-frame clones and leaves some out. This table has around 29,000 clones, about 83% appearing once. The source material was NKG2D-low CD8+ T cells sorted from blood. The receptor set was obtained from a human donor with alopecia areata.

The CDR3 coding sequence is TGTGCCAGCAGTGATTTAGGGGATCTTCGGGATGGCTACACCTTC. This sequence encodes CASSDLGDLRDGYTF. The gene calls are TRBV2 and TRBJ1-2; D possibly corresponds to TRBD1 (5 bases). CDR1 and CDR2 (germline): SNHLY, FYNNEI. This CDR3 is built from 15 residues. The germline V and J ends were trimmed by 3 bases and 6 bases, with 17 bases remaining between them.

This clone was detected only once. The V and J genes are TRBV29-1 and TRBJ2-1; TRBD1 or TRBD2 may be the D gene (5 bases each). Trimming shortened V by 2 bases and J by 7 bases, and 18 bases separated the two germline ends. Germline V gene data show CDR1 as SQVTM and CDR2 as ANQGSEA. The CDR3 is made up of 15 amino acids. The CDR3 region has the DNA TGCAGCGTTGAATATAATGGGGGACCTGGGAATGAGCAGTTCTTC. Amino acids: CSVEYNGGPGNEQFF.

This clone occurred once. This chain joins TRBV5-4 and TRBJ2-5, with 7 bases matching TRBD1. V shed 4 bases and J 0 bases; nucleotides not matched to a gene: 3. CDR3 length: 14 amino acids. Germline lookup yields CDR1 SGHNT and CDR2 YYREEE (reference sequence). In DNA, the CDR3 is TGTGCCAGCAGCCAGGGACAGTACCAAGAGACCCAGTACTTC. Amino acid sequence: CASSQGQYQETQYF.

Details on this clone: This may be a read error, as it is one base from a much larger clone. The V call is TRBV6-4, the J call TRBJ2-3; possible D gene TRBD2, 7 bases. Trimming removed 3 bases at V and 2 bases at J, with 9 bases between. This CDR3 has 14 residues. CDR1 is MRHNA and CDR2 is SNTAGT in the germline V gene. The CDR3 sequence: CASSEGGATDTQYF. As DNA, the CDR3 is TGTGCCAGCAGTGAGGGGGGGGCCACAGATACGCAGTATTTT.

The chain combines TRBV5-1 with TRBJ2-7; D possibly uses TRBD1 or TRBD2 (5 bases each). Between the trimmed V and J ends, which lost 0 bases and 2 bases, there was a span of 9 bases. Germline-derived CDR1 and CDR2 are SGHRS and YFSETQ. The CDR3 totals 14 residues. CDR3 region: CASSLGGVTYEQYF. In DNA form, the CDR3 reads TGCGCCAGCAGCTTGGGAGGGGTGACCTACGAGCAGTACTTC.

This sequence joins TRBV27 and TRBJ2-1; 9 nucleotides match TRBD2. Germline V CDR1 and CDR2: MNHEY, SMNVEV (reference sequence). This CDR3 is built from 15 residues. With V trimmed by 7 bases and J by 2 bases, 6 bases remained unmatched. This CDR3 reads CASNIAGVTYNEQFF. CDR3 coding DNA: TGTGCCAGCAACATAGCGGGAGTCACCTACAATGAGCAGTTCTTC.

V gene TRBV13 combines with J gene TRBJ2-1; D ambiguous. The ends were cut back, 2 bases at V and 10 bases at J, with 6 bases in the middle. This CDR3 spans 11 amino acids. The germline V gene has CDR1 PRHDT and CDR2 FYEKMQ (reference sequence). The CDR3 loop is CASSLSREQFF. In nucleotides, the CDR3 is TGTGCCAGCAGCTTAAGCCGGGAGCAGTTCTTC.

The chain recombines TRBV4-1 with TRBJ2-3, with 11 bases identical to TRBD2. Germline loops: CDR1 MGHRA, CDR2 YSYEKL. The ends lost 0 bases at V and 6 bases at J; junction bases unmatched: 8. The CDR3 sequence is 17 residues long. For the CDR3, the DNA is TGCGCCAGCAGCCAAGATCAGGGACTAGCGGCTTTGGATACGCAGTATTTT. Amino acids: CASSQDQGLAALDTQYF.

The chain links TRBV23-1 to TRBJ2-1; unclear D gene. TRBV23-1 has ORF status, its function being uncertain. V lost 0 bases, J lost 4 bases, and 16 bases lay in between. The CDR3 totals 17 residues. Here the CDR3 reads CASSQSFGKGRYNEQFF. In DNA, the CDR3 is TGCGCCAGCAGTCAATCGTTCGGCAAAGGAAGGTACAATGAGCAGTTCTTC.

CDR3 sequence: CASSLQGALSVEQFF. CDR3 bases: TGTGCCAGCAGTTTGCAGGGGGCACTTTCTGTTGAGCAGTTCTTC. This rearrangement joins TRBV27 to TRBJ2-1, with TRBD1 matching over 8 bases. V trimming: 3 bases; J trimming: 9 bases; junction bases outside the gene matches: 10. The CDR3 totals 15 residues. Germline-derived CDR1 and CDR2 are MNHEY and SMNVEV (reference sequence).

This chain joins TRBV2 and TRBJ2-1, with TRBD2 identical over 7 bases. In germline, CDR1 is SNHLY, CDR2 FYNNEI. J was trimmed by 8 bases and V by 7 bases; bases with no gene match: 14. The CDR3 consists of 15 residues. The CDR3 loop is CASIAWDYPSDEQFF. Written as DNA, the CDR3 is TGTGCCAGCATTGCTTGGGACTACCCCTCGGATGAGCAGTTCTTC.

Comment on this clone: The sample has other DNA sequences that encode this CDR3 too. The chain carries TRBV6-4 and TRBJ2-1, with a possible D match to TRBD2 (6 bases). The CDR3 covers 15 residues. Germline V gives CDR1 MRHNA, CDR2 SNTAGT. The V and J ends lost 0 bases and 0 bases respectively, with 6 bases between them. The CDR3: CASSDSSGSYNEQFF. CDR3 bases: TGTGCCAGCAGTGACTCTAGCGGCTCCTACAATGAGCAGTTCTTC.

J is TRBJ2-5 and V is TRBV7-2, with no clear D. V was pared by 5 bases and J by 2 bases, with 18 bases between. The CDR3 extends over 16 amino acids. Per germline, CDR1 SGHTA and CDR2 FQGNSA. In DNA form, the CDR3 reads TGTGCCAGCAGCCCCGATGTTGTATACCCTCAAGAGACCCAGTACTTC. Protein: CASSPDVVYPQETQYF.

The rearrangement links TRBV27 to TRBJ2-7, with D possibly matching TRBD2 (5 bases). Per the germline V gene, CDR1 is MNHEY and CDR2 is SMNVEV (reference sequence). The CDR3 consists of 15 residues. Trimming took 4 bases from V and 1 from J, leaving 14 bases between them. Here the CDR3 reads CASSSNRGLSYEQYF. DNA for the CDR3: TGTGCCAGCAGTTCAAACCGTGGACTTTCCTACGAGCAGTACTTC.

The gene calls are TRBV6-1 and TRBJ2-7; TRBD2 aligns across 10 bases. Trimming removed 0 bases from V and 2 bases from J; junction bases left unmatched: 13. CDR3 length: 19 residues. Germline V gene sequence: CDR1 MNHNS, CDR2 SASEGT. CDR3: CASSEASGLAGDQPYEQYF. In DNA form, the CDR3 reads TGTGCCAGCAGTGAAGCGAGTGGGCTAGCGGGAGACCAACCCTACGAGCAGTACTTC.

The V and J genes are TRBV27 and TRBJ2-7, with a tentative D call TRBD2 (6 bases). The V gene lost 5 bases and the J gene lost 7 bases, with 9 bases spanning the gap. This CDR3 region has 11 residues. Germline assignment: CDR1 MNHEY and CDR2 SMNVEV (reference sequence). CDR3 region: CASSESGEQYF. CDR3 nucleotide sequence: TGTGCCAGCAGTGAGAGCGGGGAGCAGTACTTC.

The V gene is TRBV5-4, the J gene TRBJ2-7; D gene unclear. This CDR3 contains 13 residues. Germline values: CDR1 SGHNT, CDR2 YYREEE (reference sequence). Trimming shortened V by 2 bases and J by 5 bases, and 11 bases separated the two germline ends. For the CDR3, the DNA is TGTGCCAGCAGCTTATGGGTACAGCACGAGCAGTACTTC. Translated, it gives CASSLWVQHEQYF. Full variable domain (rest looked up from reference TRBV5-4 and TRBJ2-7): ETGVTQSPTHLIKTRGQQVTLRCSSQSGHNTVSWYQQALGQGPQFIFQYYREEENGRGNFPPRFSGLQFPNYSSELNVNALELDDSALYLCASSLWVQHEQYFGPGTRLTVT.

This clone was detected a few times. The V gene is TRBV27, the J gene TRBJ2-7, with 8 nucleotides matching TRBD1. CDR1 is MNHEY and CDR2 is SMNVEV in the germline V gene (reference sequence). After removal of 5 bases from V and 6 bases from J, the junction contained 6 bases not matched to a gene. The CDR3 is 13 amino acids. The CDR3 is CASSASGGGEQYF. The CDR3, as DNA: TGTGCCAGCAGTGCCTCAGGGGGCGGCGAGCAGTACTTC.